The T cell receptor beta chain described here comes from a study of T-cell reconstitution after alpha-beta-depleted transplantation in children. Findings of the study overall: Diversity and T-cell counts at one year after transplant derived mostly from new T cells. Some patients showed high day-60 TCRbeta diversity, which derived from surviving recipient T cells and thymic progenitors.

The CDR3 extends over 14 amino acids. Germline V lookup: CDR1 SQVTM, CDR2 ANQGSEA. J gave up 0 bases and V 7 bases, and 8 bases lay outside the gene matches. The library targeted TCRbeta and was prepared with unique molecular identifiers. TCRdb redid the calling of the PCR reads with MiXCR, one entry per CDR3 protein. The sample shows around 490,000 distinct CDR3 sequences, roughly an eighth of them seen only once. The table lists this clonotype with a few counts. Its target is not known. The specimen comprised PBMCs, mostly from graft donor cells, sampled 180 days after TCRalphabeta/CD19-depleted stem cell transplant. V is TRBV29-1 and J is TRBJ2-7; 8 bases are shared with TRBD2. The receptor was derived from a female patient aged 2-9 years who had a stem cell transplant for aplastic anemia, so the T cells may come from the graft donor. The CDR3 reads CSAQLAASSYEQYV. The DNA of the CDR3 is TGCAGCGCACAACTAGCGGCGAGCTCCTACGAGCAGTACGTC.